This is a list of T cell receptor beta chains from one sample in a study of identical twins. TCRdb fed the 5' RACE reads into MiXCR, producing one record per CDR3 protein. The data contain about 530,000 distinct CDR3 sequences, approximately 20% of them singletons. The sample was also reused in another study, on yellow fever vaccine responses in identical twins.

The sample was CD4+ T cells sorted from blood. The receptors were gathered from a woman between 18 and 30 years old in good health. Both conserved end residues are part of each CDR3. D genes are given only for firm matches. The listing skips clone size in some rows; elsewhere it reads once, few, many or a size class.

CDR3aa: CSVDGGVRDTQYF
CDR3nt: TGCAGCGTTGATGGGGGAGTGAGAGATACGCAGTATTTT
d_gene: NA
j_gene: TRBJ2-3
abundance: few
v_gene: TRBV29-1

CDR3aa: CASLQGASTGELFF
CDR3nt: TGTGCCAGCTTACAGGGGGCGTCCACCGGGGAGCTGTTTTTT
d_gene: TRBD1
j_gene: TRBJ2-2
abundance: few
v_gene: TRBV2

CDR3aa: CATSRVWGQGSYNSPLHF
CDR3nt: TGTGCCACCAGCAGAGTTTGGGGACAGGGCTCCTATAATTCACCCCTCCACTTT
d_gene: TRBD1
j_gene: TRBJ1-6
abundance: few
v_gene: TRBV15

CDR3aa: CASSLAGSGISTDTQYF
CDR3nt: TGTGCCAGCAGCTTAGCGGGGTCTGGTATAAGCACAGATACGCAGTATTTT
d_gene: NA
j_gene: TRBJ2-3
abundance: NA
v_gene: TRBV7-6

CDR3aa: CSARLAGSLGEQYF
CDR3nt: TGCAGTGCTAGACTAGCGGGGTCCCTCGGCGAGCAGTACTTC
d_gene: TRBD2
j_gene: TRBJ2-7
abundance: NA
v_gene: TRBV20-1

CDR3aa: CASSTPGLAGEDEQFF
CDR3nt: TGTGCCAGCAGTACCCCGGGACTAGCGGGAGAGGATGAGCAGTTCTTC
d_gene: TRBD2
j_gene: TRBJ2-1
abundance: NA
v_gene: TRBV2

CDR3aa: CASSSGQGLSQPQHF
CDR3nt: TGTGCCAGCAGCTCGGGACAGGGGTTATCTCAGCCCCAGCATTTT
d_gene: TRBD1
j_gene: TRBJ1-5
abundance: few
v_gene: TRBV5-5

CDR3aa: CASSERTSFTGELFF
CDR3nt: TGTGCCAGCAGTGAAAGAACTAGTTTCACCGGGGAGCTGTTTTTT
d_gene: NA
j_gene: TRBJ2-2
abundance: NA
v_gene: TRBV2

CDR3aa: CASSQQAGPRETQYF
CDR3nt: TGTGCCAGCAGCCAACAAGCCGGACCGCGGGAGACCCAGTACTTC
d_gene: NA
j_gene: TRBJ2-5
abundance: few
v_gene: TRBV14

CDR3aa: CASSDPAGAKPNTGELFF
CDR3nt: TGTGCCAGCAGTGATCCAGCGGGGGCTAAGCCGAACACCGGGGAGCTGTTTTTT
d_gene: TRBD2
j_gene: TRBJ2-2
abundance: few
v_gene: TRBV25-1

CDR3aa: CASSTQTSGVTDTQYF
CDR3nt: TGTGCCAGCAGCACCCAGACTAGCGGAGTCACAGATACGCAGTATTTT
d_gene: TRBD2
j_gene: TRBJ2-3
abundance: few
v_gene: TRBV11-3

CDR3aa: CASSLRGLGPQHF
CDR3nt: TGTGCCAGCAGTTTAAGGGGTTTAGGGCCCCAGCATTTT
d_gene: NA
j_gene: TRBJ1-5
abundance: NA
v_gene: TRBV12-3/TRBV12-4

CDR3aa: CASSTAGGPTGELFF
CDR3nt: TGTGCCAGCTCAACGGCGGGAGGGCCAACCGGGGAGCTGTTTTTT
d_gene: TRBD2
j_gene: TRBJ2-2
abundance: NA
v_gene: TRBV18

CDR3aa: CASKSGPTGELFF
CDR3nt: TGTGCCAGCAAGAGCGGGCCTACCGGGGAGCTGTTTTTT
d_gene: NA
j_gene: TRBJ2-2
abundance: NA
v_gene: TRBV12-3/TRBV12-4

CDR3aa: CASSQGQNNSPLHF
CDR3nt: TGCGCCAGCAGCCAAGGACAGAATAATTCACCCCTCCACTTT
d_gene: NA
j_gene: TRBJ1-6
abundance: few
v_gene: TRBV4-1

CDR3aa: CASSLTSFTYEQYF
CDR3nt: TGCGCCAGCAGCTTGACTAGCTTCACCTACGAGCAGTACTTC
d_gene: NA
j_gene: TRBJ2-7
abundance: few
v_gene: TRBV5-1

CDR3aa: CASSREYEQFF
CDR3nt: TGTGCCAGCAGCCGGGAGTATGAGCAGTTCTTC
d_gene: NA
j_gene: TRBJ2-1
abundance: NA
v_gene: TRBV14

CDR3aa: CASQERVINQPQHF
CDR3nt: TGTGCCAGTCAAGAGCGGGTTATTAATCAGCCCCAGCATTTT
d_gene: NA
j_gene: TRBJ1-5
abundance: few
v_gene: TRBV6-1

CDR3aa: CATVVRGTEAFF
CDR3nt: TGTGCCACCGTTGTCCGGGGCACTGAAGCTTTCTTT
d_gene: NA
j_gene: TRBJ1-1
abundance: few
v_gene: TRBV6-2/TRBV6-3

CDR3aa: CSGIGGQGGNYGYTF
CDR3nt: TGCAGTGGCATCGGGGGGCAGGGCGGTAACTATGGCTACACCTTC
d_gene: NA
j_gene: TRBJ1-2
abundance: many
v_gene: TRBV20-1

CDR3aa: CASSSGLAGGTQETQYF
CDR3nt: TGTGCCAGCAGCTCGGGACTAGCGGGGGGAACTCAAGAGACCCAGTACTTC
d_gene: TRBD2
j_gene: TRBJ2-5
abundance: NA
v_gene: TRBV7-2

CDR3aa: CATSSGEYNEQFF
CDR3nt: TGTGCCACCAGTAGCGGGGAGTACAATGAGCAGTTCTTC
d_gene: TRBD2
j_gene: TRBJ2-1
abundance: few
v_gene: TRBV24-1

CDR3aa: CAISESEGMVTEAFF
CDR3nt: TGTGCCATCAGTGAGTCAGAGGGTATGGTAACTGAAGCTTTCTTT
d_gene: NA
j_gene: TRBJ1-1
abundance: many
v_gene: TRBV10-3

CDR3aa: CASRQGHGSHSYNEQFF
CDR3nt: TGTGCCAGCCGCCAAGGCCATGGCTCCCACTCCTACAATGAGCAGTTCTTC
d_gene: NA
j_gene: TRBJ2-1
abundance: NA
v_gene: TRBV6-1

CDR3aa: CASRGQAHNQPQHF
CDR3nt: TGTGCCAGCAGAGGACAGGCTCACAATCAGCCCCAGCATTTT
d_gene: TRBD1
j_gene: TRBJ1-5
abundance: few
v_gene: TRBV7-2

CDR3aa: CAISELPQYGYTF
CDR3nt: TGTGCCATCAGTGAGCTTCCACAATATGGCTACACCTTC
d_gene: NA
j_gene: TRBJ1-2
abundance: NA
v_gene: TRBV10-3

CDR3aa: CASRDRTFYGYTF
CDR3nt: TGTGCCAGCAGGGACAGAACTTTCTATGGCTACACCTTC
d_gene: NA
j_gene: TRBJ1-2
abundance: NA
v_gene: TRBV6-1

CDR3aa: CASSLAGNSNQPQHF
CDR3nt: TGCGCCAGCAGCTTGGCCGGGAATAGCAATCAGCCCCAGCATTTT
d_gene: NA
j_gene: TRBJ1-5
abundance: few
v_gene: TRBV5-1

CDR3aa: CSARDLAGGNYEQYF
CDR3nt: TGCAGTGCTAGAGATCTAGCGGGAGGAAACTACGAGCAGTACTTC
d_gene: TRBD2
j_gene: TRBJ2-7
abundance: NA
v_gene: TRBV20-1

CDR3aa: CSARGGLAGGLPSYNEQFF
CDR3nt: TGCAGTGCTAGAGGCGGACTAGCGGGGGGCCTTCCCTCCTACAATGAGCAGTTCTTC
d_gene: TRBD2
j_gene: TRBJ2-1
abundance: NA
v_gene: TRBV20-1

CDR3aa: CSARSLTYEQYF
CDR3nt: TGCAGTGCTAGATCACTCACCTACGAGCAGTACTTC
d_gene: NA
j_gene: TRBJ2-7
abundance: NA
v_gene: TRBV20-1

CDR3aa: CASSQEGGQGVRPYNEQFF
CDR3nt: TGCGCCAGCAGCCAAGAAGGCGGACAGGGGGTGAGACCCTACAATGAGCAGTTCTTC
d_gene: TRBD1
j_gene: TRBJ2-1
abundance: NA
v_gene: TRBV4-1

CDR3aa: CSAEKTATGNTIYF
CDR3nt: TGCAGTGCCGAAAAGACAGCCACTGGAAACACCATATATTTT
d_gene: NA
j_gene: TRBJ1-3
abundance: many
v_gene: TRBV20-1

CDR3aa: CASSPAGSLSYRVVENQPQHF
CDR3nt: TGTGCCAGCAGCCCTGCGGGAAGCTTGAGTTACAGGGTCGTAGAAAATCAGCCCCAGCATTTT
d_gene: NA
j_gene: TRBJ1-5
abundance: NA
v_gene: TRBV6-2/TRBV6-3

CDR3aa: CASRNPDNSPLHF
CDR3nt: TGTGCCAGCAGAAACCCCGATAATTCACCCCTCCACTTT
d_gene: NA
j_gene: TRBJ1-6
abundance: few
v_gene: TRBV12-3/TRBV12-4

CDR3aa: CASSPGTSSGELFF
CDR3nt: TGCGCCAGCAGCCCAGGGACTAGCTCCGGGGAGCTGTTTTTT
d_gene: TRBD2
j_gene: TRBJ2-2
abundance: NA
v_gene: TRBV5-1

CDR3aa: CASSLRLAGGGNEQFF
CDR3nt: TGTGCCAGCAGTTTAAGGTTGGCAGGGGGAGGAAATGAGCAGTTCTTC
d_gene: NA
j_gene: TRBJ2-1
abundance: many
v_gene: TRBV12-3/TRBV12-4

CDR3aa: CSVEGQGGTEAFF
CDR3nt: TGCAGCGTTGAAGGACAGGGGGGCACTGAAGCTTTCTTT
d_gene: TRBD1
j_gene: TRBJ1-1
abundance: NA
v_gene: TRBV29-1

CDR3aa: CASSSRDKQETQYF
CDR3nt: TGCGCCAGCAGCTCCCGGGACAAACAAGAGACCCAGTACTTC
d_gene: NA
j_gene: TRBJ2-5
abundance: few
v_gene: TRBV4-1

CDR3aa: CSAPASTSVPDTQYF
CDR3nt: TGCAGTGCCCCAGCGTCTACTAGCGTCCCAGATACGCAGTATTTT
d_gene: TRBD2
j_gene: TRBJ2-3
abundance: once
v_gene: TRBV20-1

CDR3aa: CSAGSGQVQETQYF
CDR3nt: TGCAGTGCTGGATCGGGACAGGTCCAAGAGACCCAGTACTTC
d_gene: TRBD1
j_gene: TRBJ2-5
abundance: NA
v_gene: TRBV20-1

CDR3aa: CASSFGVEVADTQYF
CDR3nt: TGTGCCAGCAGTTTTGGCGTGGAAGTCGCAGATACGCAGTATTTT
d_gene: NA
j_gene: TRBJ2-3
abundance: few
v_gene: TRBV12-3/TRBV12-4

CDR3aa: CSVRTGRDTGELFF
CDR3nt: TGCAGCGTTCGGACAGGGCGGGACACCGGGGAGCTGTTTTTT
d_gene: TRBD1
j_gene: TRBJ2-2
abundance: few
v_gene: TRBV29-1

CDR3aa: CAIRDGLAGSTDTQYF
CDR3nt: TGTGCCATCAGAGATGGACTAGCGGGGAGCACAGATACGCAGTATTTT
d_gene: TRBD2
j_gene: TRBJ2-3
abundance: NA
v_gene: TRBV10-3

CDR3aa: CAISPRTAMNTEAFF
CDR3nt: TGTGCCATCAGCCCTCGGACCGCTATGAACACTGAAGCTTTCTTT
d_gene: NA
j_gene: TRBJ1-1
abundance: once
v_gene: TRBV5-5

CDR3aa: CASSEASGRAANTQYF
CDR3nt: TGTGCCAGCAGTGAAGCTAGCGGGAGGGCCGCGAATACGCAGTATTTT
d_gene: TRBD2
j_gene: TRBJ2-3
abundance: few
v_gene: TRBV6-1

CDR3aa: CASSETHNEQFF
CDR3nt: TGTGCCAGCAGTGAAACTCACAATGAGCAGTTCTTC
d_gene: NA
j_gene: TRBJ2-1
abundance: few
v_gene: TRBV6-1

CDR3aa: CATSGLHTDTQYF
CDR3nt: TGTGCCACCTCGGGACTCCACACAGATACGCAGTATTTT
d_gene: NA
j_gene: TRBJ2-3
abundance: NA
v_gene: TRBV3-1

CDR3aa: CSVAKASARTDTQYF
CDR3nt: TGCAGCGTCGCCAAAGCTAGCGCCAGAACAGATACGCAGTATTTT
d_gene: NA
j_gene: TRBJ2-3
abundance: few
v_gene: TRBV29-1

CDR3aa: CASSLEGTGIGGYTF
CDR3nt: TGTGCCAGCAGCTTAGAGGGGACAGGGATAGGAGGCTACACCTTC
d_gene: TRBD1
j_gene: TRBJ1-2
abundance: NA
v_gene: TRBV7-2

CDR3aa: CASSYRQTELFF
CDR3nt: TGTGCCAGCAGTTATCGACAGACGGAGCTGTTTTTT
d_gene: NA
j_gene: TRBJ2-2
abundance: few
v_gene: TRBV6-6

CDR3aa: CASSLPTQETQYF
CDR3nt: TGTGCCAGCAGCTTGCCTACCCAAGAGACCCAGTACTTC
d_gene: NA
j_gene: TRBJ2-5
abundance: NA
v_gene: TRBV5-6

CDR3aa: CATSDLAGRDNTDTQYF
CDR3nt: TGTGCCACCAGTGATTTGGCGGGAAGGGATAACACAGATACGCAGTATTTT
d_gene: NA
j_gene: TRBJ2-3
abundance: few
v_gene: TRBV24-1

CDR3aa: CASSADMAPSPLHF
CDR3nt: TGTGCCAGCAGTGCCGACATGGCCCCTTCACCCCTCCACTTT
d_gene: NA
j_gene: TRBJ1-6
abundance: NA
v_gene: TRBV2

CDR3aa: CSAAGQGNYGYTF
CDR3nt: TGCAGTGCTGCGGGACAGGGTAACTATGGCTACACCTTC
d_gene: TRBD1
j_gene: TRBJ1-2
abundance: NA
v_gene: TRBV20-1